Presented here are 30 T cell receptor beta chains from one specimen sequenced in a study of blood T cell repertoires in COVID-19. Libraries were prepared by immunoSEQ multiplex PCR; TCRdb keeps only in-frame clonotypes and omits some of them. The profile shows about 120,000 clones, roughly 85% of them singletons. Sequencing was performed on peripheral blood. The receptor set was obtained from a man aged 25-40 years with acute or convalescent COVID-19.

CDR3 bases: TGCAGCGTTGAGGGCGTAGGTGATTCCGCCCGAAACACCATATATTTT. Translated: CSVEGVGDSARNTIYF. The rearrangement links TRBV29-1 to TRBJ1-3; D is unresolved. V lost 3 bases and J 5 bases, leaving 20 bases between the germline ends. This CDR3 is built from 16 residues. Germline-derived CDR1 and CDR2 are SQVTM and ANQGSEA. The full variable domain, completed using reference TRBV29-1 and TRBJ1-3, is SAVISQKPSRDICQRGTSLTIQCQVDSQVTMMFWYRQQPGQSLTLIATANQGSEATYESGFVIDKFPISRPNLTFSTLTVSNMSPEDSSIYLCSVEGVGDSARNTIYFGEGSWLTVV.

The chain recombines TRBV5-1 with TRBJ1-4, with D perhaps matching TRBD1 (5 bases). This CDR3 has 13 residues. Germline V lookup: CDR1 SGHRS, CDR2 YFSETQ. V was clipped by 4 bases and J by 8 bases, with 12 bases between them. The CDR3 DNA is TGCGCCAGCAGCGGCAGGGTCGGGGAAAAACTGTTTTTT. Protein product: CASSGRVGEKLFF.

The chain has TRBV21-1 and TRBJ1-1; TRBD1 was called by the table and not checked on the DNA. TRBV21-1 is marked as a pseudogene. CDR3 length equals 16 residues. The CDR3 sequence is CASSRRDREGNTEAFF. CDR3 nucleotides: TGTGCCAGCAGCAGACGGGACAGGGAGGGGAACACTGAAGCTTTCTTT.

This chain's CDR3 is CASSIGGSYGYTF. The CDR3 DNA is TGTGCCAGTAGTATAGGAGGGTCCTATGGCTACACCTTC. This chain connects TRBV19 to TRBJ1-2; no firm D call. The CDR3 runs to 13 residues. Germline V gene lookup returns CDR1 LNHDA and CDR2 SQIVND (reference sequence). The V end lost 1 base, the J end lost 4 bases, and 7 bases lay between the germline ends.

V is TRBV19 and J is TRBJ2-1; weak D call: TRBD2 (7 bases). V was shortened by 6 bases and J by 6 bases, with 21 bases between the two germline ends. This CDR3 contains 16 residues. Germline V gene data show CDR1 as LNHDA and CDR2 as SQIVND (reference sequence). The CDR3 loop reads CASSKEREGGSNEQFF. CDR3 DNA: TGTGCCAGTAGCAAGGAGCGGGAAGGGGGGAGCAATGAGCAGTTCTTC.

J is TRBJ2-1 and V is TRBV11-2; TRBD1 aligns across 10 bases. The V segment lost 10 bases and the J segment 3 bases; nucleotides outside the gene matches: 9. The germline CDR1 and CDR2 sequences are SGHAT and FQNNGV. The length of the CDR3 is 15 residues. CDR3 sequence (DNA): TGTGCCATCCCAACCGGGACAGGGGTCTACAATGAGCAGTTCTTC. Its translation is CAIPTGTGVYNEQFF.

This clone appeared a single time. The chain uses TRBV7-2 and TRBJ2-7; 9 bases align to TRBD1. The trim removed 11 bases at V and 6 bases at J, leaving 8 bases unmatched. The CDR3 totals 12 residues. Germline CDR1 reads SGHTA; CDR2 reads FQGNSA. The CDR3, as DNA: TGTGCCGGGGGGACAGGGACCGGCGAGCAGTACTTC. This translates into CAGGTGTGEQYF. The whole variable domain, filled in from reference TRBV7-2 and TRBJ2-7, reads GAGVSQSPSNKVTEKGKDVELRCDPISGHTALYWYRQSLGQGLEFLIYFQGNSAPDKSGLPSDRFSAERTGGSVSTLTIQRTQQEDSAVYLCAGGTGTGEQYFGPGTRLTVT.

The rearrangement uses TRBV5-1 and TRBJ2-7; 10 bases agree with TRBD1. CDR1 and CDR2 from the germline V gene are SGHRS and YFSETQ. The CDR3 totals 14 residues. V lost 3 bases to trimming and J lost 3 bases; unmatched junction nucleotides: 3. Written as DNA, the CDR3 is TGCGCCAGCAGCTCCGGGACAGGGGTCTACGAGCAGTACTTC. It encodes CASSSGTGVYEQYF.

The CDR3 here is CASSPTSSSYEQYV. The CDR3 DNA reads TGTGCCAGCAGCCCGACTAGCTCTTCCTACGAGCAGTACGTC. The rearrangement joins TRBV7-9 to TRBJ2-7; 7 bases are a match to TRBD2. CDR1 and CDR2 (germline): SEHNR, FQNEAQ (reference sequence). The CDR3 consists of 14 residues. The V gene end was trimmed by 5 bases and the J gene end by 1 base; junction bases not matched to a gene: 5.

The rearrangement joins TRBV5-6 to TRBJ2-3; D uncertain. This CDR3 contains 13 residues. CDR1 and CDR2 (germline): SGHDT, YYEEEE. V lost 0 bases and J 6 bases, leaving 8 bases between the germline ends. The CDR3 DNA reads TGTGCCAGCAGCTTGGGTCGCCGGGATACGCAGTATTTT. Protein sequence: CASSLGRRDTQYF.

This clone showed up just once. The V call is TRBV7-8, the J call TRBJ2-7, with 9 bases aligning to TRBD1. Germline CDR1 SGHVS, CDR2 FQNEAQ. V shed 3 bases, J shed 2 bases, and the junction held 5 bases outside the gene matches. This CDR3 has 15 amino acids. In nucleotides, the CDR3 is TGTGCCAGCAGCTTCTACCGGGACAGGGCCTACGAGCAGTACTTC. It specifies CASSFYRDRAYEQYF.

V is TRBV4-2 and J is TRBJ2-7, with D possibly TRBD2 on 5 matching bases. CDR3 length equals 15 residues. Trimming cost V 3 bases and J 4 bases, with 16 bases left between them. CDR1 and CDR2 from the germline V gene are LGHNA and YNFKEQ. The CDR3 sequence: CASSHSAGLAYEQYF. The DNA of the CDR3 is TGTGCCAGCAGCCACTCGGCCGGACTGGCTTACGAGCAGTACTTC.

This clone was observed a few times. This rearrangement joins TRBV7-9 to TRBJ2-1, with 16 nucleotides matching TRBD2. Germline V gene data show CDR1 as SEHNR and CDR2 as FQNEAQ (reference sequence). The CDR3 has 18 amino acids. V lost 5 bases, J lost 0 bases, and 4 bases stayed unmatched. This CDR3 reads CASSPGTSGGGSYNEQFF. CDR3 sequence (DNA): TGTGCCAGCAGCCCCGGGACTAGCGGGGGGGGCTCCTACAATGAGCAGTTCTTC.

This rearrangement joins TRBV7-3 to TRBJ2-1; TRBD1 is a possible D gene (5 bases). V was shortened by 2 bases and J by 8 bases, with 16 bases between the two germline ends. The CDR3 runs 15 residues. Looked up from germline, CDR1 is SGHTA and CDR2 is FQGTGA. The CDR3 DNA reads as TGTGCCAGCAGCTTATTTAGGGGTATGATGGATGAGCAGTTCTTC. It yields the protein CASSLFRGMMDEQFF.

V gene TRBV6-5 combines with J gene TRBJ2-6; D is perhaps TRBD2 (5 bases). The CDR3 contains 15 residues. V was pared by 11 bases and J by 2 bases, with 16 bases between. Germline V lookup: CDR1 MNHEY, CDR2 SVGAGI. The CDR3 DNA reads as TGTGCCTGCTCGCGGGTTCTGGCTGGGGCCAACGTCCTGACTTTC. This codes for CACSRVLAGANVLTF.

V and J are TRBV30 and TRBJ1-3; TRBD1 is a possible D gene (5 bases). Per the germline V gene, CDR1 is GTSNPN and CDR2 is SVGIG (reference sequence). V was cut by 3 bases and J by 9 bases, with 18 bases left in between. This CDR3 is built from 14 residues. The CDR3 loop is CAWRHPGDFPTIYF. DNA of the CDR3: TGTGCCTGGAGGCACCCGGGGGACTTCCCCACCATATATTTT. The complete variable domain, with remaining parts taken from reference TRBV30 and TRBJ1-3, reads SQTIHQWPATLVQPVGSPLSLECTVEGTSNPNLYWYRQAAGRGLQLLFYSVGIGQISSEVPQNLSASRPQDRQFILSSKKLLLSDSGFYLCAWRHPGDFPTIYFGEGSWLTVV.

This chain connects TRBV24-1 to TRBJ2-7; 8 bases match TRBD1. This CDR3 spans 18 amino acids. With V trimmed by 0 bases and J by 2 bases, 11 bases remained unmatched. Germline V gene sequence: CDR1 KGHDR, CDR2 SFDVKD. The CDR3 protein is CATSDLLGRGRSTYEQYF. CDR3 in DNA: TGTGCCACCAGTGATTTGCTGGGCAGGGGGCGTTCAACCTACGAGCAGTACTTC.

The chain uses TRBV30 and TRBJ1-1, with 7 bases aligning to TRBD1. This CDR3 is 13 amino acids long. Germline CDR1 GTSNPN, CDR2 SVGIG (reference sequence). Trimming cost V 8 bases and J 1 base; bases outside gene matches: 7. CDR3 DNA: TGTGCCCGGGGAACAGGGGCGAACACTGAAGCTTTCTTT. Protein product: CARGTGANTEAFF.

The chain has TRBV7-5 and TRBJ2-7; TRBD1 reflects the table's D call only, with no check against the DNA. TRBV7-5 is termed a pseudogene. This CDR3 is built from 15 residues. This chain's CDR3 is CARSSRDRSSYEQYV. CDR3 nucleotide sequence: TGTGCCAGAAGCTCCCGGGACAGAAGCTCCTACGAGCAGTACGTC.

The chain employs TRBV5-4 and TRBJ1-1; 8 bases map to TRBD1. Looked up from germline, CDR1 is SGHNT and CDR2 is YYREEE (reference sequence). This CDR3 contains 17 residues. Unmatched junction bases numbered 19, after V lost 5 bases and J lost 7 bases. CDR3 in DNA: TGTGCCAGCAGTCGGAATCCGGGACAGGCCCAAGGTGATGAAGCTTTCTTT. Amino acids: CASSRNPGQAQGDEAFF.

This rearrangement joins TRBV5-1 to TRBJ1-2, with TRBD1 matching over 7 bases. The CDR3 runs to 15 residues. Germline V gene lookup returns CDR1 SGHRS and CDR2 YFSETQ. V lost 3 bases and J lost 6; bases outside the gene matches: 11. The CDR3 region has the DNA TGCGCCAGCAGCTCGAGATTGGGACAGAAGGATGGCTACACCTTC. It encodes CASSSRLGQKDGYTF.

The chain uses TRBV19 and TRBJ2-5, with 9 bases matching TRBD2. Germline CDR1 is LNHDA and CDR2 is SQIVND (reference sequence). The CDR3 has 13 residues. The CDR3 here is CATGTSFGETQYF. CDR3 DNA sequence: TGTGCTACCGGGACTAGCTTCGGCGAGACCCAGTACTTC.

The gene calls are TRBV11-2 and TRBJ2-2; D is perhaps TRBD1 (5 bases). The CDR3 has 16 residues. Germline V gives CDR1 SGHAT, CDR2 FQNNGV. Trimming took off 1 base at V and 2 bases at J, with 11 bases between the two ends. The CDR3 sequence: CASSLGQGGNTGELFF. In DNA, the CDR3 is TGTGCCAGCAGCTTAGGGCAGGGCGGAAACACCGGGGAGCTGTTTTTT.

This chain joins TRBV28 and TRBJ2-7; 8 bases line up with TRBD1. Germline loops: CDR1 MDHEN, CDR2 SYDVKM. The CDR3 sequence is 13 residues long. J gave up 4 bases and V 6 bases, and 5 bases lay outside the gene matches. As DNA, the CDR3 is TGTGCCAGCAGACGGGACAGGCTTTACGAGCAGTACTTC. It encodes CASRRDRLYEQYF.

This rearrangement joins TRBV5-1 to TRBJ1-1; 9 bases fit TRBD1. With V trimmed by 4 bases and J by 5 bases, 12 bases remained unmatched. The CDR3 contains 16 residues. The germline gives CDR1 SGHRS, CDR2 YFSETQ. CDR3 region: CASSQNRGRGRTEAFF. The CDR3 DNA reads TGCGCCAGCAGCCAAAACAGGGGGCGCGGTAGGACTGAAGCTTTCTTT.

J is TRBJ2-1 and V is TRBV25-1; D possibly corresponds to TRBD1 (6 bases). The germline CDR1 and CDR2 sequences are MGHDK and SYGVNS. This CDR3 is 14 amino acids long. With 1 base removed from V and 6 bases from J, the gap between germline ends came to 10 bases. The CDR3, as DNA: TGTGCCAGCAGTGAATCCACAGGGTTCAATGAGCAGTTCTTC. Translated: CASSESTGFNEQFF. The full variable domain, with the rest looked up from reference TRBV25-1 and TRBJ2-1, is EADIYQTPRYLVIGTGKKITLECSQTMGHDKMYWYQQDPGMELHLIHYSYGVNSTEKGDLSSESTVSRIRTEHFPLTLESARPSHTSQYLCASSESTGFNEQFFGPGTRLTVL.

The V and J genes are TRBV7-9 and TRBJ1-2, with 10 bases aligning to TRBD1. The CDR3 consists of 15 residues. After removal of 5 bases from V and 5 bases from J, the junction contained 8 bases not matched to a gene. Germline V gene sequence: CDR1 SEHNR, CDR2 FQNEAQ (reference sequence). The CDR3 sequence is CASSPPGQGFYGYTF. The CDR3 DNA is TGTGCCAGCAGCCCACCGGGACAGGGGTTTTATGGCTACACCTTC. Full variable domain (remainder filled in from reference TRBV7-9 and TRBJ1-2): DTGVSQNPRHKITKRGQNVTFRCDPISEHNRLYWYRQTLGQGPEFLTYFQNEAQLEKSRLLSDRFSAERPKGSFSTLEIQRTEQGDSAMYLCASSPPGQGFYGYTFGSGTRLTVV.

This chain links TRBV2 with TRBJ1-6; D is possibly TRBD1 (5 bases). The germline gives CDR1 SNHLY, CDR2 FYNNEI. The CDR3 covers 15 residues. The V end was cut by 7 bases, the J end by 8 bases, with 18 bases between. The CDR3 region has the DNA TGTGCCAGCACTTTAAGGGCCGCGGGGGATTCACCCCTCCACTTT. Protein product: CASTLRAAGDSPLHF.

In DNA, the CDR3 is TGTGCCAGCTCACCAGTCCTCGGACAGGGGAAGAGCTCTGGAAACACCATATATTTT. Its protein is CASSPVLGQGKSSGNTIYF. The V gene is TRBV18, the J gene TRBJ1-3; 9 nucleotides agree with TRBD1. The CDR3 contains 19 residues. The germline CDR1 and CDR2 sequences are KGHSH and LQKENI. Germline trimming cut 2 bases from V and 0 bases from J; bases unmatched to any gene: 11.

The chain carries TRBV30 and TRBJ2-7; 9 nucleotides agree with TRBD1. The CDR3 totals 16 residues. Germline values: CDR1 GTSNPN, CDR2 SVGIG (reference sequence). Trimming at V came to 2 bases and at J to 3 bases, leaving 11 bases not matched to a gene. CDR3: CAWSRTPGTGFYEQYF. CDR3 coding DNA: TGTGCCTGGAGTAGAACTCCCGGGACAGGGTTCTACGAGCAGTACTTC.